This T cell receptor (beta chain) was identified during a study of blood T cells in healthy people across ages. Every donor provided roughly 10 milliliters of peripheral blood. Per sample, at least 5.5 micrograms of total RNA were extracted. Note on this clonotype: The antigen is undetermined. A junction end diverges from the germline sequence, so it may reflect a read error.

CDR3 length: 16 amino acids. Germline CDR1 is SGHTA and CDR2 is FQGNSA. Study results and limitations: Roughly linearly, TCR beta diversity per million T cells fell as age increased. Naive T cell percentage and TCR beta diversity correlated strongly.

It was with a sample-barcoded 5' primer and a J-beta primer mix that a second PCR of about 6 to 12 cycles was run. TCRdb called the 5' RACE reads again in MiXCR, with one record for every CDR3 protein. The table lists 1.5 million to 2 million distinct CDR3 sequences, roughly 27% of them singletons. The chain has TRBV7-2 and TRBJ2-1; the D gene is possibly TRBD2 (5 bases). The sample taken for sequencing was blood. The sequence was collected from a young woman in good health. As DNA, the CDR3 is TGTGCCGGCAGCGCGTGGACGGGGTTTCTCTACAATGAGCAGTTCTTC. Translating gives CAGSAWTGFLYNEQFF.